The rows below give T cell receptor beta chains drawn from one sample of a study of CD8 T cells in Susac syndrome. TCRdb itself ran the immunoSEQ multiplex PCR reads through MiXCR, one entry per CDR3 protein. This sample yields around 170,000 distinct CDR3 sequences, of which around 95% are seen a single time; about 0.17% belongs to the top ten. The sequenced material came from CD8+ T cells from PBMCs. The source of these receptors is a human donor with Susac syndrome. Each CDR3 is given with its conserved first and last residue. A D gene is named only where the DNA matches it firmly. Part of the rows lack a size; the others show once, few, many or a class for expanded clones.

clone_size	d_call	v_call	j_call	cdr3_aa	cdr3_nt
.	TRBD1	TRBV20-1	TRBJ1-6	CSARDWGRQGGNSPLHF	TGCAGTGCTAGAGACTGGGGAAGACAGGGAGGGAATTCACCCCTCCACTTT
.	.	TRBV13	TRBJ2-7	CASSLLGPEPYEQYF	TGTGCCAGCAGCTTACTGGGCCCAGAGCCCTACGAGCAGTACTTC
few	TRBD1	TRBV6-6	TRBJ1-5	CASSYGTGGNQPQHF	TGTGCCAGCAGTTACGGGACAGGGGGCAATCAGCCCCAGCATTTT
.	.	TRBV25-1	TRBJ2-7	CASATPTGFIGF	TGTGCCAGCGCCACCCCAACAGGGTTCATTGGCTTC
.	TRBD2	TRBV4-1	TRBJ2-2	CASRLIAGANTGELFF	TGCGCCAGCAGGCTAATAGCGGGGGCGAACACCGGGGAGCTGTTTTTT
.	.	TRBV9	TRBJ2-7	CASSKGTAYEQYF	TGTGCCAGCAGCAAAGGGACCGCCTACGAGCAGTACTTC
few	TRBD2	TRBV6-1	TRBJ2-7	CASSEGLASSYEQYF	TGTGCCAGCAGTGAGGGACTAGCGAGCTCCTACGAGCAGTACTTC
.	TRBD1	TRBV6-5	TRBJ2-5	CASRKTGEGGETQYF	TGTGCCAGCAGAAAGACAGGGGAAGGGGGGGAGACCCAGTACTTC
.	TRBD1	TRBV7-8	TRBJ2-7	CASSGTVIFRQYF	TGTGCCAGCTCCGGGACAGTCATTTTCCGGCAGTACTTC
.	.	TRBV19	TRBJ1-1	CASMESLNTEAFF	TGTGCCAGTATGGAGAGTTTGAACACTGAAGCTTTCTTT
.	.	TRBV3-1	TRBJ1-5	CASSQGSRTEYSNQPQHF	TGTGCCAGCAGCCAAGGCTCTAGGACAGAATATAGCAATCAGCCCCAGCATTTT
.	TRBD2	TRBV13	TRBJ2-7	CASSHRLAGFYEQYF	TGTGCCAGCAGTCACAGACTAGCGGGATTCTACGAGCAGTACTTC
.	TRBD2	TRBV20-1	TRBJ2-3	CSAAGTSGNTDTQYF	TGCAGTGCTGCGGGGACTAGCGGCAACACAGATACGCAGTATTTT
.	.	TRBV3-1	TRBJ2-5	CASSQVFASRPQETQYF	TGTGCCAGCAGCCAAGTATTTGCTAGCCGTCCACAAGAGACCCAGTACTTC
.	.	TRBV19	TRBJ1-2	CASSPAQGNGYGYTF	TGTGCCAGTAGCCCCGCGCAGGGGAACGGCTATGGCTACACCTTC
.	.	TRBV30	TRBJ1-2	CAWRPGLGIYGYTF	TGTGCCTGGAGGCCGGGTTTAGGGATCTATGGCTACACCTTC
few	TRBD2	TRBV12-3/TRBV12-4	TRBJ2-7	CASSLLAGVLYEQYF	TGTGCCAGCAGTTTACTAGCGGGGGTTCTCTACGAGCAGTACTTC
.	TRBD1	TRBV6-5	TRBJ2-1	CASSRQGIPYNEQFF	TGTGCCAGCAGTCGACAGGGAATCCCCTACAATGAGCAGTTCTTC
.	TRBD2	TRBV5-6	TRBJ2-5	CASSVRTSGWETQYF	TGTGCCAGCAGCGTTAGGACTAGCGGTTGGGAGACCCAGTACTTC
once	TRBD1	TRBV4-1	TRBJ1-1	CASSQPRTGRNTEAFF	TGCGCCAGCAGCCAACCTCGGACAGGGAGGAACACTGAAGCTTTCTTT
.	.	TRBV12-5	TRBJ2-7	CASGRDRYPYEQYF	TGTGCTAGTGGCCGAGACAGGTATCCTTACGAGCAGTACTTC
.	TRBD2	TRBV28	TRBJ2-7	CASSSSSGSYEQYF	TGTGCCAGCAGCTCCTCTAGCGGATCCTACGAGCAGTACTTC
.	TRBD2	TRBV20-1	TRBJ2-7	CSATPPGLGIFAQYF	TGCAGTGCTACACCTCCGGGACTAGGCATCTTTGCGCAGTACTTC
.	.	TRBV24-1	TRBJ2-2	CATSDRPMANTGELFF	TGTGCCACCAGTGATCGTCCCATGGCGAACACCGGGGAGCTGTTTTTT
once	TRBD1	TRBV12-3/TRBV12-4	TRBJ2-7	CASSGDSSHEQYF	TGTGCCAGCAGTGGGGACAGTAGCCACGAGCAGTACTTC
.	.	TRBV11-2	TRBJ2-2	CASSFAPGELFF	TGTGCCAGCAGCTTTGCGCCGGGGGAGCTGTTTTTT
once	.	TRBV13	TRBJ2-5	CASSPSRDGRLETQYF	TGTGCCAGCAGCCCCAGCCGGGACGGGAGACTAGAGACCCAGTACTTC
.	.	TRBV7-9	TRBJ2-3	CASIGIISTDTQYF	TGTGCCAGCATAGGCATCATTAGCACAGATACGCAGTATTTT
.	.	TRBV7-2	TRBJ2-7	CASSLAVTYEQYF	TGTGCCAGCAGCTTAGCTGTCACATACGAGCAGTACTTC